This entry lists 32 T cell receptor beta chains sequenced from one sample in a study of OX40 agonist ivuxolimab in advanced cancers. Profiling relied on immunoSEQ multiplex PCR, and the TCRdb table lists in-frame clones only, not all of them. The table records tens of thousands of clones, 75% to 95% of them present only once. Sequences were derived from CD4+ or CD8+ T cells sorted from blood, sampled in a trial of the OX40 agonist ivuxolimab. These receptors came from an adult with an advanced solid tumor such as melanoma, head and neck, liver or kidney cancer.

This rearrangement joins TRBV29-1 to TRBJ2-6; D uncertain. Trimming left V 2 bases short and J 2 bases short, with 7 bases between. The CDR3 runs to 14 residues. Germline CDR1 reads SQVTM; CDR2 reads ANQGSEA. DNA for the CDR3: TGCAGCGTTGAACAATCGGCTGGGGCCAACGTCCTGACTTTC. Its translation is CSVEQSAGANVLTF.

This clone has a single count. The chain employs TRBV6-1 and TRBJ2-1; TRBD1 aligns across 8 bases. From germline, CDR1 is MNHNS and CDR2 SASEGT. Trimming removed 2 bases from V and 9 bases from J; junction bases left unmatched: 9. The CDR3 is 15 residues long. CDR3 sequence (DNA): TGTGCCAGCAGTGAAAGGAGTCAGGGGGCGGGTGAGCAGTTCTTC. It encodes CASSERSQGAGEQFF.

The genes are TRBV5-6 and TRBJ2-1; TRBD2 might be the D (5 bases). There are 14 residues in the CDR3. CDR1 and CDR2 (germline): SGHDT, YYEEEE. The V and J ends lost 4 bases and 4 bases respectively, with 12 bases between them. Here the CDR3 reads CASSPPGGYNEQFF. In nucleotides, the CDR3 is TGTGCCAGCAGCCCCCCCGGAGGTTACAATGAGCAGTTCTTC.

This clone appeared once. The chain is built from TRBV19 and TRBJ2-2; D might be TRBD1 (6 bases). Germline V lookup: CDR1 LNHDA, CDR2 SQIVND (reference sequence). The CDR3 covers 14 residues. Trimming shortened V by 6 bases and J by 4 bases, and 12 bases separated the two germline ends. The CDR3 nucleotides are TGTGCCAGTAGAAATGGACAGTTCACCGGGGAGCTGTTTTTT. Translation gives CASRNGQFTGELFF.

V and J are TRBV6-5 and TRBJ2-7; 9 nucleotides align to TRBD2. Per the germline V gene, CDR1 is MNHEY and CDR2 is SVGAGI. V gave up 2 bases and J gave up 7 bases; unmatched junction bases: 6. The length of the CDR3 is 14 residues. CDR3 sequence reads: CASSYISGSVEQYF. The CDR3 bases are TGTGCCAGCAGTTACATTAGCGGGAGTGTAGAGCAGTACTTC.

This chain connects TRBV4-3 to TRBJ2-1, with 7 bases that match TRBD2. Trimming cost V 0 bases and J 8 bases; bases outside gene matches: 4. This CDR3 comprises 14 residues. Per germline, CDR1 LGHNA and CDR2 YSLEER. The CDR3 coding sequence is TGCGCCAGCAGCCAAGATGCGGGAGTATATGAGCAGTTCTTC. Protein product: CASSQDAGVYEQFF.

This clone turned up a few times. This sequence joins TRBV7-3 and TRBJ2-3; 7 positions match TRBD2. Per the germline V gene, CDR1 is SGHTA and CDR2 is FQGTGA. CDR3 length equals 15 residues. V was pared by 5 bases and J by 1 base, with 6 bases of the junction left unmatched. The DNA for the CDR3 is TGTGCCAGCAGCCGAGCGGGAATTGGCACAGATACGCAGTATTTT. It encodes CASSRAGIGTDTQYF.

The chain uses TRBV5-1 and TRBJ2-5; maybe TRBD2 (5 bases). Per the germline V gene, CDR1 is SGHRS and CDR2 is YFSETQ. The CDR3 spans 14 residues. The V gene lost 0 bases and the J gene lost 5 bases, with 11 bases spanning the gap. The CDR3 coding sequence is TGCGCCAGCAGCTTGGCCGCAAAGCGGGAGACCCAGTACTTC. Its protein product is CASSLAAKRETQYF.

The V and J genes are TRBV25-1 and TRBJ2-6, with TRBD1 matching 7 bases. From germline, CDR1 is MGHDK and CDR2 SYGVNS. The CDR3 contains 15 residues. V trimming: 7 bases; J trimming: 4 bases; junction bases outside the gene matches: 7. The CDR3 coding sequence is TGTGCCAGCACCAGAGGGGGCCAGGGGGCCAACGTCCTGACTTTC. This sequence encodes CASTRGGQGANVLTF.

The chain combines TRBV11-3 with TRBJ2-3, with unresolved D. In germline, CDR1 is SGHNT, CDR2 YENEEA. CDR3 size: 16 residues. The V end lost 5 bases, the J end lost 0 bases, and 15 bases lay between the germline ends. Written as DNA, the CDR3 is TGTGCCAGCAGCCGTGGGATACATTCTAGCACAGATACGCAGTATTTT. This translates into CASSRGIHSSTDTQYF.

For the CDR3, the DNA is TGTGCCAGCAGTCCCCCAGGGAATCAGCCCCAGCATTTT. This gives the protein CASSPPGNQPQHF. V is TRBV7-2 and J is TRBJ1-5; D perhaps matches TRBD1 (5 bases). Germline lookup yields CDR1 SGHTA and CDR2 FQGNSA. The CDR3 has 13 residues. V was trimmed by 6 bases and J by 4 bases, leaving 10 bases between them.

The CDR3 spells CASKLADPSYNEQFF. The CDR3 DNA sequence: TGTGCCAGCAAACTAGCGGATCCTTCCTACAATGAGCAGTTCTTC. The V gene is TRBV18, the J gene TRBJ2-1; 8 nucleotides line up with TRBD2. The CDR3 runs to 15 residues. CDR1 and CDR2 from the germline V gene are KGHSH and LQKENI. J was trimmed by 1 base and V by 8 bases; bases with no gene match: 7.

This clone was seen a single time. V and J are TRBV21-1 and TRBJ2-7; the D call in the table, TRBD2, was not verified against the DNA. TRBV21-1 is a pseudogene. CDR3 length equals 16 residues. The CDR3 nucleotides are TGTGCCAGCAGCAAAGCTTGGGTAGCGGGAGAGCTCGAGCAGTACTTC. Translated: CASSKAWVAGELEQYF.

The chain carries TRBV19 and TRBJ1-5, with D perhaps matching TRBD1 (6 bases). CDR3 size: 16 residues. Trimming removed 1 base from V and 5 bases from J, with 15 bases in between. The germline V gene encodes CDR1 LNHDA and CDR2 SQIVND (reference sequence). The CDR3 here is CASSIGSGQLHQPQHF. CDR3 nucleotide sequence: TGTGCCAGTAGTATAGGTTCGGGACAACTCCATCAGCCCCAGCATTTT.

This chain links TRBV18 with TRBJ2-2; 10 bases fit TRBD2. Germline V gene sequence: CDR1 KGHSH, CDR2 LQKENI. This CDR3 contains 15 residues. Unmatched junction bases numbered 5, after V lost 3 bases and J lost 7 bases. The CDR3, as DNA: TGTGCCAGCTCACCTCTAGCGGGAGTTAACGGGGAGCTGTTTTTT. It encodes CASSPLAGVNGELFF.

Comments on this clone: A much larger clone lies a single base off, so this may be a read error. V and J are TRBV27 and TRBJ1-2; a weak D match, TRBD1 (5 bases). Per the germline V gene, CDR1 is MNHEY and CDR2 is SMNVEV (reference sequence). The CDR3 consists of 15 residues. V lost 5 bases, J lost 5 bases, and 18 bases lay in between. CDR3 amino acids: CASSIIGRGRYGYTF. CDR3 DNA: TGTGCCAGCAGTATAATCGGGAGGGGAAGATATGGCTACACCTTC.

The gene calls are TRBV7-8 and TRBJ1-1, with no clear D. The CDR3 loop spans 17 amino acids. Trimming left V 0 bases short and J 0 bases short, with 14 bases between. The germline gives CDR1 SGHVS, CDR2 FQNEAQ. The CDR3 region has the DNA TGTGCCAGCAGCTTAGCACATACGCGGGGTATGAACACTGAAGCTTTCTTT. Amino acid sequence: CASSLAHTRGMNTEAFF.

This clone showed up just once. The gene calls are TRBV10-3 and TRBJ2-3, with a tentative D call TRBD2 (7 bases). The CDR3 consists of 15 residues. The germline V and J ends were trimmed by 8 bases and 6 bases, with 21 bases remaining between them. CDR1 is ENHRY, CDR2 SYGVKD, per germline. CDR3 in amino acids: CAIGPSGIGGDTQYF. The CDR3 coding sequence is TGTGCCATCGGCCCCAGCGGGATAGGGGGGGATACGCAGTATTTT.

The V gene is TRBV6-1, the J gene TRBJ2-5, with 12 positions matching TRBD2. The junction had 6 bases not matched to a gene; V was cut back by 4 bases and J by 0 bases. Germline V CDR1 and CDR2: MNHNS, SASEGT. The CDR3 has 17 amino acids. CDR3: CASSGLAGAQYQETQYF. The CDR3 DNA is TGTGCCAGCAGTGGACTAGCGGGAGCCCAGTACCAAGAGACCCAGTACTTC.

This chain connects TRBV10-3 to TRBJ1-6; no reliable D call. Germline V gene lookup returns CDR1 ENHRY and CDR2 SYGVKD. V was shortened by 3 bases and J by 0 bases, with 6 bases between the two germline ends. CDR3 size: 15 residues. The CDR3 nucleotides read TGTGCCATCAGTGAACAGTACTCCTATAATTCACCCCTCCACTTT. It yields the protein CAISEQYSYNSPLHF.

The chain couples TRBV6-5 to TRBJ2-7; D gene unclear. The CDR3 covers 13 residues. Trimming took off 6 bases at V and 0 bases at J, with 9 bases between the two ends. CDR1 is MNHEY and CDR2 is SVGAGI in the germline V gene. The CDR3 sequence: CASRRPSSYEQYF. The CDR3 DNA follows: TGTGCCAGCAGACGTCCCAGCTCCTACGAGCAGTACTTC.

On this clone itself: The junction shows a germline mismatch at one end, possibly a read error. This chain joins TRBV14 and TRBJ2-1; 7 positions agree with TRBD1. The germline V gene encodes CDR1 SGHDN and CDR2 FVKESK. The CDR3 length is 16 residues. CDR3 amino acids: CASSQELLPSTGMFLF. In nucleotides, the CDR3 is TGTGCCAGCAGCCAAGAACTCCTCCCCTCGACAGGGATGTTCCTCTTC.

The rearrangement uses TRBV14 and TRBJ2-1, with 7 bases that match TRBD2. V trimming: 4 bases; J trimming: 3 bases; junction bases outside the gene matches: 12. This CDR3 is built from 17 residues. Germline CDR1 is SGHDN and CDR2 is FVKESK. The CDR3 sequence: CASSPLTSALVYNEQFF. The CDR3 nucleotides read TGTGCCAGCAGCCCCTTAACTAGCGCCTTGGTCTACAATGAGCAGTTCTTC.

This sequence joins TRBV12-5 and TRBJ2-3; TRBD1 agrees at 9 bases. Trimming cost V 8 bases and J 0 bases; bases outside gene matches: 6. The CDR3 is 15 amino acids. CDR1 and CDR2 (germline): LGHNT, FRNRAP. The CDR3 spells CASHPGTGSTDTQYF. The CDR3 DNA reads TGTGCTAGTCACCCCGGGACAGGGAGCACAGATACGCAGTATTTT.

The chain carries TRBV18 and TRBJ1-5; D unresolved. The CDR3 totals 14 residues. Per germline, CDR1 KGHSH and CDR2 LQKENI. The V and J ends lost 5 bases and 2 bases respectively, with 10 bases between them. As DNA, the CDR3 is TGTGCCAGCTCAGCTCTAGACCGCAATCAGCCCCAGCATTTT. Protein product: CASSALDRNQPQHF.

This sequence joins TRBV5-1 and TRBJ2-1; perhaps TRBD2 as D (5 bases). The CDR3 contains 13 residues. Germline V gene lookup returns CDR1 SGHRS and CDR2 YFSETQ. Trimming removed 4 bases from V and 6 bases from J, with 11 bases in between. The CDR3 protein is CASSGGLTNEQFF. The CDR3 DNA sequence: TGCGCCAGCAGCGGAGGACTTACCAATGAGCAGTTCTTC.

Here the CDR3 reads CASSGSGRGYTGELFF. The CDR3 DNA reads as TGTGCCAGCAGTGGAAGCGGGAGGGGTTACACCGGGGAGCTGTTTTTT. The chain uses TRBV6-1 and TRBJ2-2; 10 bases map to TRBD2. V lost 4 bases and J lost 3; bases outside the gene matches: 5. In germline, CDR1 is MNHNS, CDR2 SASEGT. The CDR3 has 16 amino acids.

This chain joins TRBV7-2 and TRBJ2-5; maybe TRBD1 (5 bases). The V gene's germline CDR1 is SGHTA and CDR2 FQGNSA. This CDR3 spans 15 amino acids. The V and J ends lost 1 base and 5 bases respectively, with 14 bases between them. The CDR3 loop reads CASSLGIGVVETQYF. The CDR3 DNA reads as TGTGCCAGCAGCTTAGGGATAGGGGTCGTTGAGACCCAGTACTTC.

The chain links TRBV28 to TRBJ1-5, with D unclear. Germline V gene data show CDR1 as MDHEN and CDR2 as SYDVKM. This CDR3 is built from 13 residues. V was clipped by 6 bases and J by 12 bases, with 18 bases between them. The CDR3 sequence: CASRTPGRHRQHF. In DNA form, the CDR3 reads TGTGCCAGCAGGACCCCCGGCCGACACCGCCAGCATTTT.

This chain connects TRBV4-3 to TRBJ2-6; D is tentatively TRBD1 or TRBD2 (5 bases each). Trimming took 3 bases from V and 4 from J, leaving 13 bases between them. Per germline, CDR1 LGHNA and CDR2 YSLEER. This CDR3 is 16 amino acids long. The CDR3, as DNA: TGCGCCAGCAGCCAGGAGGCAGGGTCGGGGGCCAACGTCCTGACTTTC. This encodes CASSQEAGSGANVLTF.

The V call is TRBV11-2, the J call TRBJ2-5, with a possible D match to TRBD1 (5 bases). CDR3 length: 14 residues. V lost 6 bases to trimming and J lost 2 bases, with 13 bases between them. Germline V CDR1 and CDR2: SGHAT, FQNNGV. Here the CDR3 DNA reads TGTGCCAGCAGTCAGGGTTCTGTTCAAGAGACCCAGTACTTC. This codes for CASSQGSVQETQYF.

This rearrangement joins TRBV6-5 to TRBJ1-2, with TRBD1 identical over 7 bases. Germline CDR1 is MNHEY and CDR2 is SVGAGI. The CDR3 is made up of 16 amino acids. The trim removed 2 bases at V and 2 bases at J, leaving 8 bases unmatched. The CDR3 DNA reads TGTGCCAGCAGTTACACCGGGAGGGGGCAGAACTATGGCTACACCTTC. Translation: CASSYTGRGQNYGYTF.